Listed here is a single TCR beta chain. There is no known antigen for this receptor. Base quality data are lacking; no much larger clone is found one base away. TCRbeta CDR3 regions were amplified from genomic DNA using the immunoSEQ Assay, a bias-controlled multiplex PCR. The original methods were these. Within the assay, amplification of reference gene primers was used to estimate how many nucleated cells each sample contained. Sequence reads were collapsed and filtered to measure the absolute abundance of every unique TCRbeta CDR3 rearrangement. For each sample, productive Simpson clonality was calculated by taking the square root of Simpson's diversity index across productive rearrangements. In its TCRdb copy, this immuneACCESS table keeps in-frame sequences only and misses some clones. Where compared with another copy, unresolved V genes explain less than half of these, and the others have no known cause. V and J calls and clone size are copied from that table; D and trimming were computed from the DNA. This sample lists around 68,000 clones; roughly 80% were detected once. The leading ten clones occupy roughly 16% of the sample.

Spanning cysteine to phenylalanine, the CDR3 consists of 15 amino acids. CDR3 DNA only is kept here, 45 bases in frame from base 1. The germline V gene (reference sequence) yields MNHEY for CDR1 and SMNVEV for CDR2. At the junction V is shortened by 2 bases and J by 4 bases; bases outside the gene matches: 4. Whole blood was collected in K2EDTA tubes by collaborating institutions according to the institutions' own protocols. Collaborator samples were shipped for TCRbeta analysis as frozen whole blood, isolated PBMCs, or DNA extracted from either sample type. This entry belongs to a study of blood T cell repertoires in COVID-19 (TCRdb year 2020). Study-wide context: Samples covering the acute and convalescent phases of COVID-19 were provided by collaborators in the United States, Italy and Spain. The repertoires were released in a freely available public database meant as a resource for research on the immune response to SARS-CoV-2. Deeply sampled blood TCRbeta repertoires from subjects exposed to, actively infected with, or recovered from COVID-19 were included in the dataset. Where available, HLA class I and class II types were taken from metadata supplied by the sample provider and were not determined by assay-based typing. The prospective study material was composed of cDNA or gDNA derived from T cells, B-cell-depleted T cells, or PBMCs. Samples came from the ongoing ImmuneRACE study (first 160 participants) plus 1,254 subjects from 6 global collaborators. Nearly every sample came with metadata listing a de-identified subject ID, COVID-19 status, age in years and sex.

The paper as a whole reports these results and caveats: Clinical and demographic metadata were provided uncurated, with the amount varying by source and participant.

Sequences were obtained from peripheral blood. The sequence derives from a man older than 75 with active COVID-19. The rearranged segments are TRBV27 and TRBJ2-2, with TRBD2 identical over 7 junction bases. The CDR3 amino acid sequence is: CASSLAGVITGELFF. The bases read TGTGCCAGCAGTTTAGCGGGAGTTATCACCGGGGAGCTGTTTTTT.